This TCR beta chain was found in a study of blood T cells in healthy people across ages. Findings of the study overall: Any changes in expanded clonotypes were possibly confounded, as donor CMV status remained unknown.

Through a sample-barcoded 5' primer and a J-beta primer mix, a second PCR was run for roughly 6 to 12 cycles. A single record per CDR3 protein comes from TCRdb applying MiXCR to the 5' RACE reads. The table shows about 1.4 million distinct CDR3 sequences, with approximately 60% occurring only once. CDR3 length: 10 residues. The germline V gene has CDR1 MGHDK and CDR2 SYGVNS. Remarks on this clonotype: Its cognate antigen is unknown. The germline gene is not matched at one end of the junction; a read error may be the cause.

The sequenced sample was blood. The rearrangement joins TRBV25-1 to TRBJ2-5; D gene unclear. The origin of this receptor is a man between 18 and 29 years old in good health. Written as DNA, the CDR3 is TGTGCCAGCCTTCAAGAGGCCCAGTACTTC. Protein sequence: CASLQEAQYF.